The 24 T cell receptor beta chains given below trace back to one sample, sequenced in a study of CD4 and CD8 cells across lung adenocarcinoma regions. TCRdb analysed the PCR reads with MiXCR anew, one entry per CDR3 protein. The sample has some 10,000 distinct CDR3 sequences; 40% to 55% are singletons. The sequencing input was CD4+ T cells from the margin of a lung tumor. Receptors were obtained from a male donor with lung adenocarcinoma. The CD4 and CD8 labels of this study may be unreliable.

This clonotype is termed large. The V and J genes are TRBV6-1 and TRBJ2-3, with D uncertain. This CDR3 contains 15 residues. CDR1 and CDR2 (germline): MNHNS, SASEGT. The V gene lost 3 bases and the J gene lost 0 bases, with 10 bases spanning the gap. CDR3 in DNA: TGTGCCAGCAGTGACCGAACGGATAGCACAGATACGCAGTATTTT. Its translation: CASSDRTDSTDTQYF.

This clonotype was counted at least ten times. J is TRBJ2-3 and V is TRBV6-1, with D perhaps given as TRBD1 or TRBD2 (5 bases each). This CDR3 contains 15 residues. The germline V and J ends were trimmed by 8 bases and 6 bases, with 21 bases remaining between them. CDR1 and CDR2 (germline): MNHNS, SASEGT. The DNA for the CDR3 is TGTGCCAGCTCCCCCGGGGCCTCCGAGGCCGATACGCAGTATTTT. Encoded protein: CASSPGASEADTQYF.

The chain is built from TRBV6-1 and TRBJ2-1; the match to TRBD1 covers 7 bases. TRBJ2-7 explains the end of the DNA better; the J call may be wrong. In germline, CDR1 is MNHNS, CDR2 SASEGT. The CDR3 runs 14 residues. The CDR3 DNA is TGTGCGGGCAGAGGGGGCCTTGGGGCAGATACGCAGTACTTC. Its protein is CAGRGGLGADTQYF.

The chain combines TRBV7-2 with TRBJ2-1, with D perhaps TRBD2 (5 bases). Trimming stripped 5 bases from V and 9 bases from J, with 14 bases between. CDR3 length: 13 residues. Germline CDR1 is SGHTA and CDR2 is FQGNSA. The CDR3 DNA reads as TGTGCCAGCAGCGCCCTCCGTGAGGGTGAGCAGTTCTTC. Protein sequence: CASSALREGEQFF.

Written as DNA, the CDR3 is TGTGCCAGCAGTTTCTGGGGGAGGGAGCAGTACTTC. Its protein product is CASSFWGREQYF. The V and J genes are TRBV27 and TRBJ2-5; 7 bases match TRBD2. Trimming removed 3 bases from V and 11 bases from J; junction bases left unmatched: 6. Per germline, CDR1 MNHEY and CDR2 SMNVEV (reference sequence). The CDR3 extends over 12 amino acids.

The rearrangement links TRBV14 to TRBJ2-1, with 14 bases matching TRBD2. Germline CDR1 SGHDN, CDR2 FVKESK. Unmatched junction bases numbered 4, after V lost 4 bases and J lost 2 bases. This CDR3 comprises 17 residues. The CDR3 region is CASSPPGLAGAYNEQFF. The CDR3, as DNA: TGTGCCAGCAGCCCTCCGGGACTAGCGGGAGCCTACAATGAGCAGTTCTTC.

The chain joins TRBV6-1 to TRBJ2-1, with 12 bases matching TRBD2. The V gene end was trimmed by 5 bases and the J gene end by 9 bases; junction bases not matched to a gene: 11. Germline V CDR1 and CDR2: MNHNS, SASEGT. This CDR3 has 16 residues. CDR3 sequence: CASSRPSSGRAAEQFF. The DNA for the CDR3 is TGTGCCAGCAGTCGTCCTTCTAGCGGGAGGGCCGCTGAGCAGTTCTTC.

About this clonotype: It may be a read error: a sequence one base away is much more abundant. V usage is TRBV6-1 and J usage is TRBJ2-1; 11 nucleotides agree with TRBD2. The V segment lost 7 bases and the J segment 8 bases; nucleotides outside the gene matches: 10. The CDR3 has 15 amino acids. Germline loops: CDR1 MNHNS, CDR2 SASEGT. The CDR3 DNA reads TGTGCCAGCAACATAAAGACTAGCGGGAACGATGAGCAGTTCTTC. Encoded protein: CASNIKTSGNDEQFF.

V usage is TRBV25-1 and J usage is TRBJ2-3, with TRBD2 identical over 7 bases. The last part of the DNA fits TRBJ2-7 better; the J call may be wrong. This CDR3 contains 17 residues. Germline assignment: CDR1 MGHDK and CDR2 SYGVNS. In DNA form, the CDR3 reads TGTGCCAGCAGTGAATGGGGGGGGGTGGATAGCACAGATACGCAGTACTTC. Its protein is CASSEWGGVDSTDTQYF.

This clonotype is labeled as medium-sized. The V call is TRBV6-1, the J call TRBJ2-1; 7 bases are shared with TRBD2. The CDR3 is 16 amino acids. The V gene's germline CDR1 is MNHNS and CDR2 SASEGT. V trimming: 6 bases; J trimming: 4 bases; junction bases outside the gene matches: 12. The CDR3 bases are TGTGCCAGCAGCCGCTCTCGGGGGGACTTTTACAATGAGCAGTTCTTC. It yields the protein CASSRSRGDFYNEQFF.

This clonotype occurred a few times. V gene TRBV27 combines with J gene TRBJ2-1; D uncertain. The CDR3 length is 13 residues. Deletions cut 2 bases from V and 8 bases from J, with 10 bases between. CDR1 is MNHEY and CDR2 is SMNVEV in the germline V gene (reference sequence). In DNA form, the CDR3 reads TGTGCCAGCAGTTTAGGCCTCCACGATGAGCAGTTCTTC. Translation gives CASSLGLHDEQFF.

This sequence joins TRBV28 and TRBJ2-5, with 8 bases identical to TRBD1. Looked up from germline, CDR1 is MDHEN and CDR2 is SYDVKM. V lost 5 bases to trimming and J lost 13 bases; unmatched junction nucleotides: 6. The length of the CDR3 is 11 residues. CDR3 coding DNA: TGTGCCAGCAGTAACTACAGGGGGTTGTACTTC. Its translation: CASSNYRGLYF.

This clonotype showed up just a few times. The rearrangement joins TRBV10-1 to TRBJ2-1; D call uncertain. Trimming pared 3 bases from V and 7 bases from J, leaving 10 bases between. From germline, CDR1 is WNHNN and CDR2 SYGVQD (reference sequence). The CDR3 consists of 13 residues. The DNA for the CDR3 is TGCGCCAGCAGTGAAGGGTCGAAAAATGAGCAGTTCTTC. Protein: CASSEGSKNEQFF.

Many counts were recorded for this clonotype. This CDR3 reads CASRLQSGIPGELFF. CDR3 in DNA: TGTGCCAGCAGACTCCAGTCCGGAATTCCCGGGGAGCTGTTTTTT. The V call is TRBV6-5, the J call TRBJ2-2; D not certain. V shed 6 bases and J shed 6 bases, with 17 bases lying between them. CDR1 and CDR2 from the germline V gene are MNHEY and SVGAGI. This CDR3 region has 15 residues.

Details on this clonotype: Germline and junction disagree at one end, which may indicate a read error. The chain employs TRBV10-3 and TRBJ2-3, with a weak D call TRBD2 (7 bases). CDR1 is ENHRY, CDR2 SYGVKD, per germline. The CDR3 contains 15 residues. CDR3 residues: CAAGVRGRDQETQYF. The CDR3 DNA reads as TGTGCCGCGGGGGTCAGGGGCCGTGACCAAGAGACCCAGTACTTT.

The chain recombines TRBV27 with TRBJ2-2, with unresolved D. Trimming took off 0 bases at V and 6 bases at J, with 11 bases between the two ends. Germline lookup yields CDR1 MNHEY and CDR2 SMNVEV (reference sequence). The CDR3 has 15 amino acids. The CDR3, as DNA: TGTGCCAGCAGTTTATCGTCTACACGACCCGGGGAGCTGTTTTTT. Its translation is CASSLSSTRPGELFF.

The chain employs TRBV6-1 and TRBJ2-1; no firm D call. Germline values: CDR1 MNHNS, CDR2 SASEGT. The CDR3 covers 12 residues. V was pared by 8 bases and J by 10 bases, with 15 bases between. CDR3 protein: CASATGQREQFF. For the CDR3, the DNA is TGTGCCAGCGCAACGGGTCAACGGGAGCAGTTCTTC.

The genes are TRBV27 and TRBJ1-6; D gene unclear. Trimming shortened V by 8 bases and J by 14 bases, and 22 bases separated the two germline ends. There are 14 residues in the CDR3. Germline loops: CDR1 MNHEY, CDR2 SMNVEV (reference sequence). Here the CDR3 DNA reads TGTGCCAGCGCAAAGGCGGGAAGTCCCCTATCCCTCCACTTT. Its protein product is CASAKAGSPLSLHF.

The chain couples TRBV6-1 to TRBJ2-7, with 12 bases lining up with TRBD2. Germline CDR1 is MNHNS and CDR2 is SASEGT. CDR3 length: 15 amino acids. V lost 7 bases and J lost 5; bases outside the gene matches: 9. CDR3 in amino acids: CASMTPGLAGHEQYF. The CDR3 DNA sequence: TGTGCCAGCATGACCCCGGGACTAGCGGGCCACGAGCAGTACTTC.

Turning to this clonotype: One end of the junction does not line up with germline, which may come from a read error. The rearrangement links TRBV6-1 to TRBJ2-4; possibly TRBD1 or TRBD2 for D (5 bases each). The CDR3 runs to 15 residues. Germline V gene data show CDR1 as MNHNS and CDR2 as SASEGT. This CDR3 reads CASSSGPRAKNTQYF. The CDR3 region has the DNA TGTGCCAGCAGCTCGGGGCCGAGAGCCAAAAACACTCAGTACTTC.

Points on this clonotype: At one end the junction does not follow the germline gene, possibly because of a read error. The chain employs TRBV6-5 and TRBJ2-2, with D possibly being TRBD1 or TRBD2 (5 bases each). The germline V gene has CDR1 MNHEY and CDR2 SVGAGI. The CDR3 contains 13 residues. CDR3 residues: CASSFVRRGEQFF. The CDR3 bases are TGTGCCAGCAGTTTCGTGAGGAGAGGGGAGCAGTTTTTT.

This chain's CDR3 is CASSHGQGRETQYF. The DNA for the CDR3 is TGTGCCAGCAGCCACGGACAGGGCCGAGAGACCCAGTACTTC. The rearrangement joins TRBV11-1 to TRBJ2-5, with 8 bases fitting TRBD1. The CDR3 is 14 amino acids. CDR1 and CDR2 from the germline V gene are SGHAT and FQDESV (reference sequence). V trimming: 5 bases; J trimming: 4 bases; junction bases outside the gene matches: 6.

The chain employs TRBV10-3 and TRBJ2-1; perhaps TRBD1 as D (5 bases). The V gene's germline CDR1 is ENHRY and CDR2 SYGVKD. CDR3 size: 15 residues. V was pared by 5 bases and J by 4 bases, with 15 bases between. The CDR3 sequence: CAISITQQGYNEQFF. The CDR3 region has the DNA TGTGCCATCAGTATCACCCAGCAGGGATACAATGAGCAGTTCTTC.

This clonotype came up many times. The rearrangement joins TRBV6-4 to TRBJ2-3; 11 bases match TRBD2. CDR3 length: 15 residues. V gave up 6 bases and J gave up 6 bases; unmatched junction bases: 8. CDR1 is MRHNA and CDR2 is SNTAGT in the germline V gene. The CDR3 bases are TGTGCCAGCAGCCTTCTAGCGGGGGGCCGGGATACGCAGTATTTT. This sequence encodes CASSLLAGGRDTQYF.